This T cell receptor (beta chain) was found in a study of CD8 T cells in ankylosing spondylitis (dated 2017 in TCRdb). Regarding the research as a whole: To find TCR variants linked to disease, the study profiled T cell receptor beta repertoires in ankylosing spondylitis patients and healthy donors. The whole study cohort included over a hundred healthy donors and about two dozen ankylosing spondylitis patients. Peripheral blood samples were taken, and synovial fluid was additionally collected from ankylosing spondylitis patients. The full study reports these points: The disease-linked clones showed a CD8+ phenotype and occurred at relatively low frequencies in peripheral blood. Some motif variants were previously reported in synovial fluid and blood of reactive arthritis patients, suggesting common disease-initiation mechanisms. Blood from ankylosing spondylitis patients appeared to be characterized by a TCR beta motif composed of 7 to 9 highly homologous amino acid variants. The disease-linked clones were reported as significantly enriched in matched synovial fluid samples from ankylosing spondylitis patients.

This clonotype was seen ten or more times. It has no known antigen specificity. Base qualities are not recorded, but no much larger clone differs from it by a single base. From the cysteine up to the phenylalanine, the CDR3 has a length of 18 residues. This entry keeps only the CDR3 DNA: 54 bases, framed from base 1. Trimming accounts for 4 bases at V and 2 bases at J, while the number of junction bases matched to no gene is 12. Per the germline V gene, SGHRS is the CDR1 and YFSETQ is the CDR2. Sequencing instrument: Illumina HiSeq 2500. Quantitative 5'-RACE with molecular barcodes was the method used to prepare the TCR beta libraries. As for the original processing: To identify disease-linked TCR variants, a new computational method was used, one built on a probabilistic model of VDJ rearrangement. TCRdb applied fastp at Q25 and MiXCR to the public reads, then kept only in-frame beta chains. For every CDR3 protein sequence, its rows merge into one entry that carries the most common genes and DNA. In this record, the V and J calls reflect TCRdb's handling and not the investigators' own analysis. A total of roughly 490,000 distinct CDR3 sequences appear in this sample, about 5.2% of them only once. Together, the top ten hold around 3.4% of the sample.

Sequenced material: blood, either unsorted or a sorted T cell fraction (not recorded which). In this chain, TRBV5-1 is recombined with TRBJ2-3; TRBD2 fits 11 bases in the junction. The sequence was obtained from a male donor with ankylosing spondylitis. The DNA sequence reads TGCGCCAGCAGCCTTTCCTCTAGCGGGAGGCCCCACACAGATACGCAGTATTTT. Its translation is CASSLSSSGRPHTDTQYF.